These T cell receptor beta chains were read from a single sample in a study of blood T cell repertoires in COVID-19. Some clones are missing from TCRdb's copy, which holds only in-frame ones; the method was immunoSEQ multiplex PCR. The table shows about 97,000 clones, with 88% occurring only once. The sample taken for sequencing was peripheral blood. The origin of the receptors is a man aged 50 to 60 with COVID-19, enrolled during active disease. Both conserved end residues are part of each CDR3. The D gene is left open where the match is weak. The size field is filled for only some rows; it gives once, few, many or a size class.

clone size	V gene	D gene	J gene	CDR3 protein	CDR3 DNA
-	TRBV29-1	-	TRBJ1-3	CSVYAGSGNTIYF	TGCAGCGTATACGCAGGATCTGGAAACACCATATATTTT
-	TRBV13	TRBD1	TRBJ1-2	CASSTYRGVNYGYTF	TGTGCCAGCAGCACCTACAGGGGTGTTAACTATGGCTACACCTTC
-	TRBV9	TRBD2	TRBJ2-3	CASSVAVSSGGPSTDTQYF	TGTGCCAGCAGCGTAGCTGTTAGTAGCGGGGGTCCTAGCACAGATACGCAGTATTTT
-	TRBV28	-	TRBJ1-4	CASSRTGGPEKLFF	TGTGCCAGCAGCCGCACGGGTGGCCCTGAAAAACTGTTTTTT
-	TRBV12-3/TRBV12-4	-	TRBJ1-2	CASSPGEYGYTF	TGTGCCAGCAGCCCCGGGGAATATGGCTACACCTTC
-	TRBV19	-	TRBJ1-6	CATRPEVSYNSPLHF	TGTGCCACCCGACCGGAGGTCTCCTATAATTCACCCCTCCACTTT
-	TRBV18	-	TRBJ1-3	CASSPDTYPGNTIYF	TGTGCCAGCTCCCCTGACACCTATCCTGGAAACACCATATATTTT
few	TRBV5-4	TRBD1	TRBJ2-1	CASSLGQGISEQFF	TGTGCCAGCAGCTTGGGACAGGGTATTAGTGAGCAGTTCTTC
-	TRBV11-2	-	TRBJ1-3	CASSQGASGNTIYF	TGTGCCAGCAGCCAGGGCGCCTCTGGAAACACCATATATTTT
-	TRBV6-5	TRBD1	TRBJ2-7	CASSPPGQGTYEQYF	TGTGCCAGCAGCCCGCCAGGACAGGGTACCTACGAGCAGTACTTC
-	TRBV7-6	TRBD1	TRBJ1-4	CASSLRTGDNEKLFF	TGTGCCAGCAGCTTGAGGACAGGAGATAATGAAAAACTGTTTTTT
-	TRBV9	TRBD1	TRBJ1-3	CASSATGGSTGNTIYF	TGTGCCAGCAGCGCTACAGGGGGCTCAACTGGAAACACCATATATTTT
-	TRBV20-1	-	TRBJ1-2	CSASNTRDYGYTF	TGCAGTGCTAGTAACACGAGGGACTATGGCTACACCTTC
-	TRBV5-4	TRBD2	TRBJ2-2	CASSVPRAGGRAGELFF	TGTGCCAGCAGCGTTCCTCGAGCGGGGGGACGGGCCGGGGAGCTGTTTTTT
-	TRBV5-4	-	TRBJ2-7	CASSLDRGPYEQYF	TGTGCCAGCAGCTTGGATAGGGGCCCCTACGAGCAGTACTTC